These 21 T cell receptor beta chains were sequenced from one sample in a study of cytomegalovirus exposure and HLA in healthy donors. The PCR made use of 60 Vbeta and 13 Jbeta primers. Sequencing was performed with immunoSEQ multiplex PCR; in TCRdb, only in-frame clones are kept and a portion is missing. The profile shows about 130,000 clones, around two thirds of them singletons. The sequenced sample consisted of PBMCs. The source is a human donor in good health.

This sequence joins TRBV6-6 and TRBJ1-5; 8 bases are shared with TRBD1. There are 15 residues in the CDR3. Per germline, CDR1 MNHNY and CDR2 SVGAGI (reference sequence). Losses at the gene ends were 6 bases for V and 4 bases for J; bases not matched to a gene: 8. CDR3 sequence reads: CASRAGTGTNQPQHF. For the CDR3, the DNA is TGTGCCAGCAGGGCCGGGACAGGAACAAATCAGCCCCAGCATTTT.

Only a few counts were recorded for this clone. V usage is TRBV4-2 and J usage is TRBJ1-4; 8 positions agree with TRBD1. Per the germline V gene, CDR1 is LGHNA and CDR2 is YNFKEQ. The CDR3 runs to 16 residues. Trimming at V came to 0 bases and at J to 7 bases, leaving 7 bases not matched to a gene. CDR3 residues: CASSQDWGQGAEKLFF. CDR3 sequence (DNA): TGTGCCAGCAGCCAAGATTGGGGCCAGGGGGCTGAAAAACTGTTTTTT.

The chain is built from TRBV19 and TRBJ2-7; 12 positions match TRBD2. Germline V gives CDR1 LNHDA, CDR2 SQIVND (reference sequence). V was clipped by 2 bases and J by 6 bases; unmatched bases: 2. This CDR3 region has 14 residues. The CDR3 loop reads CASSISLAGGEQYF. CDR3 nucleotides: TGTGCCAGTAGTATATCACTAGCGGGAGGCGAGCAGTACTTC.

This clone was seen a few times. The chain carries TRBV14 and TRBJ1-2; possibly TRBD1 for D (5 bases). V lost 3 bases, J lost 4 bases, and 21 bases lay in between. Germline lookup yields CDR1 SGHDN and CDR2 FVKESK. This CDR3 has 17 amino acids. This CDR3 is CASSHFPRLNTGYGYTF. As DNA, the CDR3 is TGTGCCAGCAGCCATTTTCCCCGACTTAATACAGGCTATGGCTACACCTTC. Together with reference TRBV14 and TRBJ1-2, the CDR3 gives the full variable domain: EAGVTQFPSHSVIEKGQTVTLRCDPISGHDNLYWYRRVMGKEIKFLLHFVKESKQDESGMPNNRFLAERTGGTYSTLKVQPAELEDSGVYFCASSHFPRLNTGYGYTFGSGTRLTVV.

This clone was detected only a few times. The rearrangement uses TRBV19 and TRBJ2-1; 9 bases fit TRBD1. The germline gives CDR1 LNHDA, CDR2 SQIVND (reference sequence). The length of the CDR3 is 16 residues. Germline trimming cut 1 base from V and 5 bases from J; bases unmatched to any gene: 6. The CDR3 sequence: CASSIVWDRENNEQFF. The DNA for the CDR3 is TGTGCCAGTAGTATAGTGTGGGACAGGGAGAACAATGAGCAGTTCTTC.

This clone has more than one count but fewer than ten. The V call is TRBV27, the J call TRBJ1-6; 10 positions agree with TRBD1. This CDR3 is built from 15 residues. Germline trimming cut 5 bases from V and 7 bases from J; bases unmatched to any gene: 5. Germline V gives CDR1 MNHEY, CDR2 SMNVEV (reference sequence). The CDR3 region has the DNA TGTGCCAGCAGTCCCCTGACAGGGGGCAATTCACCCCTCCACTTT. It specifies CASSPLTGGNSPLHF.

A single count supports this clone. This rearrangement joins TRBV28 to TRBJ2-7; 8 positions match TRBD2. The J segment lost 4 bases and the V segment lost 2 bases, leaving 7 bases of the junction unmatched. This CDR3 has 15 amino acids. Germline V gives CDR1 MDHEN, CDR2 SYDVKM. The CDR3 here is CASSLLLAGDYEQYF. The DNA of the CDR3 is TGTGCCAGCAGTTTACTTCTAGCGGGTGATTACGAGCAGTACTTC.

This rearrangement joins TRBV19 to TRBJ2-6, with no clear D. This CDR3 contains 10 residues. V dropped 10 bases and J dropped 8 bases, with 6 bases sitting between them. Germline CDR1 and CDR2: LNHDA and SQIVND (reference sequence). The CDR3 loop reads CATSSNVLTF. CDR3 DNA sequence: TGTGCCACCTCTTCCAACGTCCTGACTTTC.

The V gene is TRBV7-3, the J gene TRBJ2-1; possibly TRBD2 for D (6 bases). The CDR3 runs to 15 residues. V lost 4 bases, J lost 4 bases, and 14 bases lay in between. Looked up from germline, CDR1 is SGHTA and CDR2 is FQGTGA. The CDR3 DNA reads as TGTGCCAGCAGCTCTCCGGGGGTGGCTTACAATGAGCAGTTCTTC. It encodes CASSSPGVAYNEQFF.

The DNA of the CDR3 is TGTGCCAGCAGCTCTCCGGGACTGCCTCCTTGGGGCTACACCTTC. As protein: CASSSPGLPPWGYTF. The rearrangement links TRBV7-2 to TRBJ1-2; maybe TRBD1 (5 bases). Germline CDR1 and CDR2: SGHTA and FQGNSA. CDR3 length: 15 residues. Trimming removed 4 bases from V and 8 bases from J, with 20 bases in between.

The V call is TRBV28, the J call TRBJ2-5, with D maybe TRBD1 (5 bases). The CDR3 is made up of 14 amino acids. Germline V gene sequence: CDR1 MDHEN, CDR2 SYDVKM. The V end lost 3 bases, the J end lost 5 bases, and 13 bases lay between the germline ends. The CDR3 here is CASSFDSARETQYF. CDR3 in DNA: TGTGCCAGCAGTTTCGACAGCGCTCGGGAGACCCAGTACTTC.

This clone was seen once. The V gene is TRBV4-1, the J gene TRBJ1-3; perhaps TRBD1 as D (6 bases). This CDR3 is built from 17 residues. Germline-derived CDR1 and CDR2 are MGHRA and YSYEKL. V dropped 2 bases and J dropped 0 bases, with 14 bases sitting between them. The CDR3 loop is CASSQPDRPTSGNTIYF. CDR3 DNA sequence: TGCGCCAGCAGCCAACCAGACAGGCCCACCTCTGGAAACACCATATATTTT.

The chain recombines TRBV5-4 with TRBJ2-7; D gene unclear. Deletions cut 4 bases from V and 6 bases from J, with 14 bases between. This CDR3 comprises 13 residues. Germline values: CDR1 SGHNT, CDR2 YYREEE (reference sequence). For the CDR3, the DNA is TGTGCCAGCAGCCTTGGAAGCGTCCCCGAGCAGTACTTC. Amino acid sequence: CASSLGSVPEQYF.

This clone was counted a few times. This chain uses TRBV6-5 with TRBJ1-2; the match to TRBD1 covers 7 bases. V gave up 6 bases and J gave up 4 bases; unmatched junction bases: 5. Germline CDR1 MNHEY, CDR2 SVGAGI. The CDR3 sequence is 13 residues long. CDR3 residues: CASSKQGTYGYTF. The DNA for the CDR3 is TGTGCCAGCAGCAAACAGGGGACCTATGGCTACACCTTC.

This rearrangement joins TRBV30 to TRBJ1-2; 7 nucleotides match TRBD1. After removal of 2 bases from V and 8 bases from J, the junction contained 5 bases not matched to a gene. Germline-derived CDR1 and CDR2 are GTSNPN and SVGIG (reference sequence). The CDR3 has 12 residues. The CDR3 here is CAWSSGGIGYTF. As DNA, the CDR3 is TGTGCCTGGAGTTCAGGGGGGATCGGCTACACCTTC.

V usage is TRBV10-3 and J usage is TRBJ2-1; 13 bases agree with TRBD2. The V and J ends lost 6 bases and 7 bases, in that order; junction bases with no gene match: 6. CDR3 length: 15 amino acids. CDR1 and CDR2 from the germline V gene are ENHRY and SYGVKD. CDR3 amino acids: CAISRTSGSYNEQFF. CDR3 sequence (DNA): TGTGCCATCAGCAGGACTAGCGGGAGTTATAATGAGCAGTTCTTC.

For the CDR3, the DNA is TGTGCCAGCAGCTTAGCACCGGGTAAGAACACTGAAGCTTTCTTT. This sequence encodes CASSLAPGKNTEAFF. J is TRBJ1-1 and V is TRBV7-2; D ambiguous. The CDR3 has 15 residues. With 0 bases removed from V and 1 base from J, the gap between germline ends came to 9 bases. Germline assignment: CDR1 SGHTA and CDR2 FQGNSA.

In its sample, this clone was seen a few times. The chain recombines TRBV9 with TRBJ1-5, with 7 bases aligning to TRBD1. V lost 9 bases, J lost 0 bases, and 12 bases stayed unmatched. Germline V gene data show CDR1 as SGDLS and CDR2 as YYNGEE. This CDR3 region has 16 residues. The CDR3 DNA reads TGTGCCAATTTAACAGGGGAAGGCCATAGCAATCAGCCCCAGCATTTT. This sequence encodes CANLTGEGHSNQPQHF.

The gene calls are TRBV29-1 and TRBJ2-1; no reliable D call. The length of the CDR3 is 10 residues. V was clipped by 7 bases and J by 8 bases, with 9 bases between them. Germline lookup yields CDR1 SQVTM and CDR2 ANQGSEA. The CDR3, as DNA: TGCAGCGCGTATCCCGATGAGCAGTTCTTC. As protein: CSAYPDEQFF.

CDR3 residues: CASSFAHRGNTEAFF. CDR3 nucleotide sequence: TGTGCCAGCAGTTTCGCACACAGGGGGAACACTGAAGCTTTCTTT. The chain carries TRBV6-5 and TRBJ1-1; TRBD1 matches 7 bases. Looked up from germline, CDR1 is MNHEY and CDR2 is SVGAGI. V lost 4 bases, J lost 1 base, and 6 bases stayed unmatched. This CDR3 is built from 15 residues.

This clone was seen more than once but under ten times. The gene calls are TRBV2 and TRBJ1-6; TRBD1 agrees at 11 bases. CDR1 and CDR2 from the germline V gene are SNHLY and FYNNEI. The CDR3 spans 15 residues. Germline trimming cut 7 bases from V and 9 bases from J; bases unmatched to any gene: 8. In nucleotides, the CDR3 is TGTGCCAGCACACGGGACAGGGGGGTTAGTTCACCCCTCCACTTT. This encodes CASTRDRGVSSPLHF.